Below, 26 T cell receptor beta chains from the same sample are listed, as sequenced in a study of shared clonotypes between healthy human individuals. The table came from immunoSEQ multiplex PCR; TCRdb's copy has only in-frame clones and leaves some out. The profile covers some 580,000 clones, with roughly 98% appearing a single time and less than 0.35% taken by the ten largest. Terminally differentiated effector memory CD45RA+ cells were excluded by CCR7 positive selection of CD45RO-negative cells. The material sequenced was naive CD8+ T cells sorted from blood. The source is a man younger than 45 in good health.

The V call is TRBV9, the J call TRBJ2-3; no reliable D call. The CDR3 covers 13 residues. V lost 3 bases, J lost 2 bases, and 7 bases lay in between. CDR1 and CDR2 (germline): SGDLS, YYNGEE. The CDR3 reads CASSDDNTDTQYF. CDR3 bases: TGTGCCAGCAGCGACGACAACACAGATACGCAGTATTTT.

This chain links TRBV28 with TRBJ1-5; 10 bases map to TRBD1. Germline V lookup: CDR1 MDHEN, CDR2 SYDVKM. Trimming removed 6 bases from V and 0 bases from J; junction bases left unmatched: 14. This CDR3 has 19 amino acids. CDR3 region: CASSPSRDRGHYSNQPQHF. The CDR3 DNA is TGTGCCAGCAGCCCGTCCCGGGACAGGGGCCATTATAGCAATCAGCCCCAGCATTTT.

The chain is built from TRBV6-5 and TRBJ2-1; 12 bases are shared with TRBD2. Germline V gives CDR1 MNHEY, CDR2 SVGAGI. V lost 5 bases, J lost 5 bases, and 4 bases stayed unmatched. There are 15 residues in the CDR3. CDR3 protein: CASSQLAGGHNEQFF. CDR3 nucleotide sequence: TGTGCCAGCAGTCAGCTAGCGGGAGGGCACAATGAGCAGTTCTTC.

This rearrangement joins TRBV7-8 to TRBJ2-5, with TRBD1 matching over 7 bases. V was clipped by 5 bases and J by 1 base; unmatched bases: 4. CDR1 is SGHVS, CDR2 FQNEAQ, per germline. This CDR3 spans 14 amino acids. This chain's CDR3 is CASSTRQGQETQYF. The CDR3 DNA reads TGTGCCAGCAGCACCCGACAGGGCCAAGAGACCCAGTACTTC.

The chain couples TRBV7-8 to TRBJ2-5, with D perhaps matching TRBD1 (5 bases). The CDR3 contains 13 residues. Trimming took off 5 bases at V and 2 bases at J, with 9 bases between the two ends. The germline V gene has CDR1 SGHVS and CDR2 FQNEAQ. CDR3: CASSERQQETQYF. The CDR3 bases are TGTGCCAGCAGCGAACGACAGCAAGAGACCCAGTACTTC.

The rearrangement uses TRBV9 and TRBJ2-3, with 9 bases lining up with TRBD2. This CDR3 has 16 amino acids. V shed 0 bases and J 6 bases; nucleotides not matched to a gene: 8. Germline loops: CDR1 SGDLS, CDR2 YYNGEE. CDR3 amino acids: CASSVELSGSSDTQYF. For the CDR3, the DNA is TGTGCCAGCAGCGTAGAGCTTAGCGGGAGTAGTGATACGCAGTATTTT.

As for this clone: Other nucleotide sequences in the sample specify the same CDR3. This rearrangement joins TRBV5-6 to TRBJ2-7, with unresolved D. CDR3 length equals 13 residues. The V gene's germline CDR1 is SGHDT and CDR2 YYEEEE. V was trimmed by 0 bases and J by 1 base, leaving 5 bases between them. DNA for the CDR3: TGTGCCAGCAGCTTGGACAGATCCTACGAGCAGTACTTC. This gives the protein CASSLDRSYEQYF.

This clone was recorded only once. The chain couples TRBV11-2 to TRBJ2-7; D remains unclear. Trimming left V 1 base short and J 3 bases short, with 10 bases between. The germline CDR1 and CDR2 sequences are SGHAT and FQNNGV. The CDR3 spans 14 residues. The CDR3 nucleotides are TGTGCCAGCAGCTTAGTTGGCCCCGGCTACGAGCAGTACTTC. Protein product: CASSLVGPGYEQYF.

Concerning this clone: This sample includes further DNA sequences coding for the same CDR3. The CDR3 DNA reads as TGTGCCAGCAGTTTTGGCAGGAATGAGCAGTTCTTC. Amino acid sequence: CASSFGRNEQFF. The chain has TRBV27 and TRBJ2-1; D gene unclear. There are 12 residues in the CDR3. V shed 3 bases and J shed 7 bases, with 7 bases lying between them. The germline V gene has CDR1 MNHEY and CDR2 SMNVEV (reference sequence).

The chain joins TRBV21-1 to TRBJ2-7. TRBV21-1 is an annotated pseudogene. The CDR3 is 13 amino acids. CDR3 protein: CASSKGDSYEQYF. The CDR3 DNA reads as TGTGCCAGCAGCAAGGGGGACTCCTACGAGCAGTACTTC.

The gene calls are TRBV28 and TRBJ2-1; the match to TRBD1 covers 10 bases. The CDR3 consists of 17 residues. Germline assignment: CDR1 MDHEN and CDR2 SYDVKM. The V segment lost 3 bases and the J segment 7 bases; nucleotides outside the gene matches: 12. CDR3 residues: CASSLGPGTGDGNEQFF. In DNA, the CDR3 is TGTGCCAGCAGTTTGGGCCCTGGGACAGGGGATGGAAATGAGCAGTTCTTC.

On this clone: Other DNA sequences in the same sample also yield this CDR3. This chain joins TRBV19 and TRBJ2-3; possibly TRBD2 for D (5 bases). The CDR3 is made up of 14 amino acids. V was shortened by 1 base and J by 3 bases, with 8 bases between the two germline ends. Germline values: CDR1 LNHDA, CDR2 SQIVND (reference sequence). In nucleotides, the CDR3 is TGTGCCAGTAGTATAGCGGGCGGGACAGATACGCAGTATTTT. Its translation is CASSIAGGTDTQYF.

The genes are TRBV7-9 and TRBJ2-2; the match to TRBD2 covers 7 bases. V was clipped by 1 base and J by 6 bases; unmatched bases: 5. The germline CDR1 and CDR2 sequences are SEHNR and FQNEAQ (reference sequence). This CDR3 is built from 15 residues. Here the CDR3 reads CASSLEASGAGELFF. DNA of the CDR3: TGTGCCAGCAGCTTAGAGGCTAGCGGAGCCGGGGAGCTGTTTTTT.

The J gene is TRBJ2-7, the V gene TRBV7-2; 7 nucleotides align to TRBD2. V shed 11 bases and J 2 bases; nucleotides not matched to a gene: 6. Germline-derived CDR1 and CDR2 are SGHTA and FQGNSA. This CDR3 spans 12 amino acids. The DNA for the CDR3 is TGTGCCTCCCTAGCGGCTACCTACGAGCAGTACTTC. This gives the protein CASLAATYEQYF.

The chain recombines TRBV18 with TRBJ1-1; no definite D call. The germline gives CDR1 KGHSH, CDR2 LQKENI. This CDR3 region has 16 residues. V lost 2 bases and J lost 1, with 14 bases in between. The CDR3 here is CASSPSPGNRNTEAFF. CDR3 coding DNA: TGTGCCAGCTCACCATCGCCAGGAAACAGGAACACTGAAGCTTTCTTT.

The chain couples TRBV27 to TRBJ1-2; no clear D gene. Per the germline V gene, CDR1 is MNHEY and CDR2 is SMNVEV (reference sequence). The CDR3 spans 15 residues. V shed 5 bases and J shed 7 bases, with 20 bases lying between them. The CDR3 nucleotides read TGTGCCAGCAGTCTGATCCCACTGGGGTCTTCTGGCTACACCTTC. It specifies CASSLIPLGSSGYTF.

CDR3 in DNA: TGTGCCAGCAGCGGGGGGACAGGGACTATTTACGAGCAGTACTTC. Protein: CASSGGTGTIYEQYF. V gene TRBV5-5 combines with J gene TRBJ2-7; the match to TRBD1 covers 9 bases. CDR1 and CDR2 (germline): SGHKS, YYEKEE (reference sequence). The junction had 9 bases not matched to a gene; V was cut back by 4 bases and J by 4 bases. The length of the CDR3 is 15 residues.

The J gene is TRBJ1-4, the V gene TRBV5-3, with 7 bases matching TRBD1. Being an ORF, TRBV5-3 has a function that is uncertain. This CDR3 contains 16 residues. V was clipped by 2 bases and J by 5 bases; unmatched bases: 9. The CDR3 reads CARSLSTDRENEKLFF. The CDR3 coding sequence is TGTGCCAGAAGCTTATCGACCGACAGGGAGAATGAAAAACTGTTTTTT.

The CDR3 bases are TGTGCCAGCAGCTTACAATTCGGGGGAGCTGAAGCTTTCTTT. Its protein is CASSLQFGGAEAFF. This sequence joins TRBV7-2 and TRBJ1-1; D may be TRBD1 (5 bases). Germline loops: CDR1 SGHTA, CDR2 FQGNSA. The germline V and J ends were trimmed by 2 bases and 6 bases, with 13 bases remaining between them. This CDR3 region has 14 residues.

The chain recombines TRBV5-1 with TRBJ2-3; D tentatively fits TRBD1 or TRBD2 (5 bases each). This CDR3 is 15 amino acids long. V lost 0 bases, J lost 3 bases, and 11 bases lay in between. Germline CDR1 reads SGHRS; CDR2 reads YFSETQ. The CDR3 reads CASSLVRGRTDTQYF. The CDR3 DNA follows: TGCGCCAGCAGCTTGGTGAGGGGACGAACAGATACGCAGTATTTT.

The V gene is TRBV4-1, the J gene TRBJ2-1; the match to TRBD2 covers 13 bases. CDR1 and CDR2 (germline): MGHRA, YSYEKL. V lost 0 bases and J lost 8; bases outside the gene matches: 4. CDR3 length equals 16 residues. CDR3 bases: TGCGCCAGCAGCCAAGATCGGACTAGCGGGAGCTATGAGCAGTTCTTC. Protein product: CASSQDRTSGSYEQFF.

This CDR3 is CATSNGLLEAFF. The CDR3 DNA reads as TGTGCCACCAGCAATGGTTTACTTGAAGCTTTCTTT. V is TRBV15 and J is TRBJ1-1; D is unclear. CDR1 and CDR2 from the germline V gene are LNHNV and YYDKDF (reference sequence). This CDR3 is 12 amino acids long. The ends were cut back, 4 bases at V and 7 bases at J, with 10 bases in the middle.

The V and J genes are TRBV10-1 and TRBJ2-3; 12 positions match TRBD2. The ends lost 5 bases at V and 4 bases at J; junction bases unmatched: 1. CDR1 is WNHNN and CDR2 is SYGVQD in the germline V gene (reference sequence). The CDR3 runs 14 residues. The CDR3 coding sequence is TGCGCCAGCAGTCGACTAGCGGGAGCAGATACGCAGTATTTT. This encodes CASSRLAGADTQYF.

The chain carries TRBV9 and TRBJ2-7, with 7 bases aligning to TRBD2. The CDR3 consists of 15 residues. J gave up 2 bases and V 1 base, and 6 bases lay outside the gene matches. Germline V lookup: CDR1 SGDLS, CDR2 YYNGEE. The CDR3 sequence is CASSVSGGHAYEQYF. In DNA form, the CDR3 reads TGTGCCAGCAGCGTATCGGGGGGTCATGCCTACGAGCAGTACTTC.

J is TRBJ2-2 and V is TRBV6-5; D remains ambiguous. CDR1 and CDR2 (germline): MNHEY, SVGAGI. The CDR3 runs 12 residues. Trimming removed 2 bases from V and 7 bases from J, with 5 bases in between. The DNA of the CDR3 is TGTGCCAGCAGTTACACTCACGGGGAGCTGTTTTTT. Its translation is CASSYTHGELFF.

The chain uses TRBV7-9 and TRBJ2-3, with D possibly matching TRBD1 (5 bases). V lost 5 bases and J lost 2, with 8 bases in between. The CDR3 runs to 13 residues. Germline CDR1 reads SEHNR; CDR2 reads FQNEAQ (reference sequence). This chain's CDR3 is CASSAGHTDTQYF. In nucleotides, the CDR3 is TGTGCCAGCAGCGCCGGACACACAGATACGCAGTATTTT. Using reference TRBV7-9 and TRBJ2-3 for the parts outside the CDR3, the full variable domain is DTGVSQNPRHKITKRGQNVTFRCDPISEHNRLYWYRQTLGQGPEFLTYFQNEAQLEKSRLLSDRFSAERPKGSFSTLEIQRTEQGDSAMYLCASSAGHTDTQYFGPGTRLTVL.